The next 3 T cell receptor beta chains were all read from a single sample in a study of shared clonotypes between healthy human individuals. TCRdb's copy holds only in-frame clones and misses some; the assay was immunoSEQ multiplex PCR. Among about 1.1 million clones listed, 75% to 85% were seen once. The sample was memory CD4+ T cells from PBMCs. The subset here: CD45RA-negative fraction. The origin of the receptors is a man between 18 and 35 years old in good health. Some clones in this sample may be carry-over from other donors' samples.

As for this clone: The sample has other DNA sequences that encode this CDR3 too. This chain uses TRBV5-1 with TRBJ2-3; D call uncertain. V gave up 4 bases and J gave up 4 bases, with 7 bases separating them. Per the germline V gene, CDR1 is SGHRS and CDR2 is YFSETQ. This CDR3 comprises 12 residues. Written as DNA, the CDR3 is TGCGCCAGCAGCCCCGGAGCAGATACGCAGTATTTT. Protein product: CASSPGADTQYF.

The CDR3 loop is CASLPSGQGRAFF. CDR3 sequence (DNA): TGTGCCAGCTTGCCGTCCGGACAGGGGCGAGCTTTCTTT. This rearrangement joins TRBV7-8 to TRBJ1-1; 9 nucleotides align to TRBD1. The CDR3 is 13 amino acids. Germline loops: CDR1 SGHVS, CDR2 FQNEAQ. V was clipped by 8 bases and J by 10 bases; unmatched bases: 11.

Turning to this clone: This specimen includes other DNA sequences encoding the same CDR3. This chain links TRBV4-3 with TRBJ2-3; D unclear. The CDR3 covers 14 residues. The V gene's germline CDR1 is LGHNA and CDR2 YSLEER. Trimming left V 0 bases short and J 0 bases short, with 4 bases between. In DNA, the CDR3 is TGCGCCAGCAGCCAAGATTCCAGCACAGATACGCAGTATTTT. Translating gives CASSQDSSTDTQYF.